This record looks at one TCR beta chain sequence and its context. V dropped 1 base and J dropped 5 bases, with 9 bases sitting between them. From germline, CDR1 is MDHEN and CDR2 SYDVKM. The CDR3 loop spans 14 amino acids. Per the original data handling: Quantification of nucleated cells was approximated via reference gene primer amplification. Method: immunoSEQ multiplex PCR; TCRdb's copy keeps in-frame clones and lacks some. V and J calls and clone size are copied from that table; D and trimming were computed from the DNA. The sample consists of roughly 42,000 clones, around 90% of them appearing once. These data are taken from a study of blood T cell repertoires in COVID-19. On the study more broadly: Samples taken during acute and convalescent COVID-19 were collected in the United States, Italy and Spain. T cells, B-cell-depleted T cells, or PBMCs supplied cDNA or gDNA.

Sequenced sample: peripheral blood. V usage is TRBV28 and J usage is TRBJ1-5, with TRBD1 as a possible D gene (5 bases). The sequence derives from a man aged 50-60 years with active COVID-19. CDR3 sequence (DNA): TGTGCCAGCAGTTTATTAGGCAGGGATCAGCCCCAGCATTTT. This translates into CASSLLGRDQPQHF.